What follows describes a single T cell receptor (beta chain). Its antigen specificity is not known. Base qualities were left out, and no much larger clone turns up one base away. For CDR1 and CDR2, the germline V gene lists SGDLS and YYNGEE. The CDR3 covers 12 residues, taking in both the cysteine and the phenylalanine. The read is trimmed to its CDR3 DNA, 36 bases read in frame from base 1. After removal of 7 bases from V and 4 bases from J, the junction retains 2 bases not matched to a gene. Each sample was amplified in two independent genomic DNA replicates, using approximately 0.5 ug for blood and 1.5 ug for tumor or normal breast. TCRB sequencing of genomic DNA was carried out with the ImmunoSeq Intro kit according to the manufacturer's instructions. The multiplex PCR ran for around 30 cycles using proprietary primers and spike-in control sequences for absolute quantification. Single-end 150-bp reads were used to sequence an 87-bp fragment covering the CDR3 and the flanking V and J genes. Each lane of an Illumina MiSeq using version 3.0 chemistry carried seven multiplexed samples, with two replicates per sample. The authors processed their data as follows. The vendor's proprietary pipeline processed the raw data and merged both replicates into a single result for each sample. Productive rearrangements sharing the V-gene family, CDR3 amino acid sequence and J-gene segment were defined as clonotypes. To compute clonality, the normalized Shannon entropy (Pielou evenness) of TCRB abundances was subtracted from 1. To estimate T cell density, the total number of templates was divided by the number of input cells, which was inferred from the amount of DNA input. Recon, run with its default parameters, was used to estimate overall repertoire diversity and clonality. Clonotypes with over 0.1% abundance in tumor and at least 32-fold higher abundance in tumor than in normal breast were defined as tumor-enriched. TCRdb stores this immuneACCESS table with in-frame sequences only. Part of the clones is absent; in the studies checked, under half of the shortfall reflects unresolved V genes, and no reason is known for the rest. That table supplies the V and J calls and clone size; D and trimming were determined from the DNA. The sample table holds about 72,000 clones, of which more than 65% were seen once. Under 4% of the sample goes to the ten largest clones.

The study profiled bulk TCR beta-chain repertoires in matched peripheral blood, tumor and adjacent normal breast tissue taken from around 15 patients with early-stage breast cancer. Before surgery, whole blood (about 4.5-11 mL) was collected into EDTA tubes and processed within 2 hours. Peripheral blood mononuclear cells were isolated by Ficoll-Paque centrifugation in SepMate-50 tubes. For storage in liquid nitrogen, PBMCs were cryopreserved as aliquots of 2 to 4 million cells in around 90% FBS with around 10% DMSO. The Qiagen AllPrep DNA/RNA Mini kit was used for genomic DNA extraction. This entry comes from a study of early stage breast cancer tumors (dated by TCRdb to about 2017). Turning to the overall study: Of the approximately 16 invasive breast tumors, roughly eleven were found to be estrogen receptor-positive, progesterone receptor-positive and HER2-negative. Of the roughly twelve ER+/PR+/HER2- tumors, eight were classified as invasive ductal carcinomas and four as invasive lobular carcinomas. On average, each sample got 9 to 10-fold read coverage. A total of 2,651,842 templates, representing 850,000 to 1,400,000 unique clonotypes, were detected across all samples.

Results the study describes overall, beyond this receptor: Roughly 2.6-fold higher T cell density and higher clonality were observed in tumors than in adjacent normal breast tissue. Bulk genomic DNA sequencing of unsorted cells missed chain pairing and functional markers such as CD4, CD8 and FOXP3. Because the cohort was small, a breakdown by tumor subtype could not be done. Enriched TCRB sequences shared across patients were found to be mostly commonly generated sequences that were unlikely to play an important role in the tumor microenvironment. Repertoires from blood and normal breast were more alike than repertoires from blood and tumor, and in about 85% of the 16 patients, comparing each tissue with blood separated tumor from normal.

The sequenced material came from blood. The origin of this receptor is a person between 55 and 69 years old with breast cancer. The chain links TRBV9 with TRBJ1-1; 9 nucleotides in the junction match TRBD1. This receptor carries the CDR3 CASGQGITEAFF. The DNA sequence follows: TGTGCCAGCGGACAGGGGATCACTGAAGCTTTCTTT.